One and the same sample provided the 29 T cell receptor beta chains below, sequenced in a study of cytotoxic CD8 clonotypes in ibrutinib-treated CLL. Generated by immunoSEQ multiplex PCR, the TCRdb table keeps only in-frame clones and is missing some. The sample lists about 160,000 clones, approximately 80% seen once, with roughly 4.6% in the top ten. The sequencing used PBMCs, collected after 24 months of ibrutinib treatment. The receptors here all came from a human donor with chronic lymphocytic leukemia.

V usage is TRBV19 and J usage is TRBJ2-4, with 10 bases matching TRBD1. This CDR3 is 16 amino acids long. Per the germline V gene, CDR1 is LNHDA and CDR2 is SQIVND (reference sequence). The V segment lost 4 bases and the J segment 3 bases; nucleotides outside the gene matches: 6. CDR3 residues: CASSRQGASDKNIQYF. The CDR3 DNA reads as TGTGCCAGTAGTAGACAGGGGGCTTCCGACAAAAACATTCAGTACTTC.

A note on this clone: The junction does not match germline at one end; this may be a read error. V is TRBV7-9 and J is TRBJ2-1, with 7 bases matching TRBD2. The CDR3 sequence is 13 residues long. Germline V lookup: CDR1 SEHNR, CDR2 FQNEAQ (reference sequence). The CDR3, as DNA: TGTGCCAGCAGCCTAGCGGACTACAATGAGCAGTTCTTC. Amino acid sequence: CASSLADYNEQFF.

This clone came up once. One junction end disagrees with the germline gene, perhaps due to a read error. The rearrangement links TRBV18 to TRBJ2-7, with 7 bases identical to TRBD1. CDR1 and CDR2 (germline): KGHSH, LQKENI. The CDR3 contains 14 residues. The CDR3 region has the DNA TGTGCCAGCTCGCCACGGGACAGCTCCTACGAGCAGTACTTC. This encodes CASSPRDSSYEQYF.

The chain joins TRBV5-6 to TRBJ2-7, with D possibly matching TRBD2 (5 bases). V lost 2 bases and J 0 bases, leaving 18 bases between the germline ends. This CDR3 has 17 residues. The germline V gene has CDR1 SGHDT and CDR2 YYEEEE. CDR3 loop: CASSFLSFGVSSYEQYF. CDR3 in DNA: TGTGCCAGCAGCTTCCTTTCGTTCGGGGTTAGCTCCTACGAGCAGTACTTC.

The V and J genes are TRBV19 and TRBJ2-7; 10 nucleotides agree with TRBD1. CDR3 size: 15 residues. In germline, CDR1 is LNHDA, CDR2 SQIVND (reference sequence). The ends lost 1 base at V and 6 bases at J; junction bases unmatched: 6. CDR3 residues: CASSIVGGTGAEQYF. CDR3 nucleotides: TGTGCCAGTAGTATAGTAGGCGGGACAGGGGCCGAGCAGTACTTC.

This chain uses TRBV7-2 with TRBJ1-1; a weak D match, TRBD1 (6 bases). CDR1 SGHTA and CDR2 FQGNSA come from the germline V gene. The CDR3 loop spans 13 amino acids. V was cut by 4 bases and J by 3 bases, with 9 bases left in between. DNA of the CDR3: TGTGCCAGCAGCTCACAGGGACACACTGAAGCTTTCTTT. This gives the protein CASSSQGHTEAFF. Combining the CDR3 with reference TRBV7-2 and TRBJ1-1 gives the whole variable domain GAGVSQSPSNKVTEKGKDVELRCDPISGHTALYWYRQSLGQGLEFLIYFQGNSAPDKSGLPSDRFSAERTGGSVSTLTIQRTQQEDSAVYLCASSSQGHTEAFFGQGTRLTVV.

The chain's CDR3 is CASSQERAGGGQFF. CDR3 bases: TGTGCCAGCAGCCAAGAACGAGCGGGAGGGGGGCAGTTCTTC. V usage is TRBV4-2 and J usage is TRBJ2-1, with TRBD2 matching over 10 bases. The V gene end was trimmed by 0 bases and the J gene end by 12 bases; junction bases not matched to a gene: 5. Per germline, CDR1 LGHNA and CDR2 YNFKEQ. The CDR3 extends over 14 amino acids.

A note on this clone: The sample has other DNA sequences that encode this CDR3 too. This chain uses TRBV5-1 with TRBJ2-5, with D perhaps matching TRBD2 (6 bases). The CDR3 sequence is 14 residues long. Trimming removed 4 bases at V and 1 base at J, with 11 bases between. Germline CDR1 is SGHRS and CDR2 is YFSETQ. For the CDR3, the DNA is TGCGCCAGCAGCCATGGAGGGGCCCAAGAGACCCAGTACTTC. It yields the protein CASSHGGAQETQYF.

The chain uses TRBV7-9 and TRBJ2-5; D not resolved. The CDR3 sequence is 12 residues long. Trimming took off 4 bases at V and 3 bases at J, with 6 bases between the two ends. Germline loops: CDR1 SEHNR, CDR2 FQNEAQ (reference sequence). The CDR3 DNA sequence: TGTGCCAGCAGCTACCCGGAAGAGACCCAGTACTTC. Translated, it gives CASSYPEETQYF. The full variable domain, completed using reference TRBV7-9 and TRBJ2-5, is DTGVSQNPRHKITKRGQNVTFRCDPISEHNRLYWYRQTLGQGPEFLTYFQNEAQLEKSRLLSDRFSAERPKGSFSTLEIQRTEQGDSAMYLCASSYPEETQYFGPGTRLLVL.

The CDR3 nucleotides are TGTGCCAGCAGCCCGGGACAACCGGCCCTCACGAGGGAGACCCAGTACTTC. Translating gives CASSPGQPALTRETQYF. This rearrangement joins TRBV14 to TRBJ2-5, with a weak D call TRBD1 (6 bases). The CDR3 consists of 17 residues. Germline V CDR1 and CDR2: SGHDN, FVKESK. Trimming removed 4 bases from V and 5 bases from J, with 23 bases in between. Together with reference TRBV14 and TRBJ2-5, the CDR3 gives the full variable domain: EAGVTQFPSHSVIEKGQTVTLRCDPISGHDNLYWYRRVMGKEIKFLLHFVKESKQDESGMPNNRFLAERTGGTYSTLKVQPAELEDSGVYFCASSPGQPALTRETQYFGPGTRLLVL.

J is TRBJ1-4 and V is TRBV9; D perhaps matches TRBD1 (6 bases). The germline CDR1 and CDR2 sequences are SGDLS and YYNGEE. The CDR3 spans 17 residues. With 1 base removed from V and 5 bases from J, the gap between germline ends came to 18 bases. The CDR3 loop is CASSVSIMDSKNEKLFF. The DNA for the CDR3 is TGTGCCAGCAGCGTAAGTATAATGGACAGCAAGAATGAAAAACTGTTTTTT.

The chain has TRBV7-8 and TRBJ1-5, with 10 bases lining up with TRBD1. This CDR3 has 16 amino acids. V trimming: 4 bases; J trimming: 7 bases; junction bases outside the gene matches: 10. From germline, CDR1 is SGHVS and CDR2 FQNEAQ. CDR3 bases: TGTGCCAGCAGCTCGCCGGACAGGGGGGTGAACCAGCCCCAGCATTTT. Residues: CASSSPDRGVNQPQHF.

The chain links TRBV11-2 to TRBJ1-4; no clear D gene. Trimming shortened V by 5 bases and J by 5 bases, and 12 bases separated the two germline ends. Germline lookup yields CDR1 SGHAT and CDR2 FQNNGV. This CDR3 is built from 14 residues. This CDR3 is CASSPTFSNEKLFF. The CDR3 nucleotides are TGTGCCAGCAGCCCAACCTTCTCAAATGAAAAACTGTTTTTT.

The rearrangement links TRBV7-3 to TRBJ2-3; D is undetermined. Trimming stripped 2 bases from V and 0 bases from J, with 9 bases between. Germline V gene sequence: CDR1 SGHTA, CDR2 FQGTGA. The CDR3 is made up of 15 amino acids. The CDR3: CASSLGSTSTDTQYF. The CDR3 DNA sequence: TGTGCCAGCAGCTTAGGATCGACCAGCACAGATACGCAGTATTTT.

This clone has only one observation. The gene calls are TRBV10-2 and TRBJ1-1; D gene unclear. CDR1 and CDR2 (germline): WSHSY, SAAADI. The CDR3 is made up of 14 amino acids. Trimming took off 0 bases at V and 1 base at J, with 6 bases between the two ends. As DNA, the CDR3 is TGCGCCAGCAGTGAGTCAAATTCGAACACTGAAGCTTTCTTT. Residues: CASSESNSNTEAFF.

This clone has a handful of counts. The chain carries TRBV6-1 and TRBJ1-1; 9 bases align to TRBD1. Germline CDR1 MNHNS, CDR2 SASEGT. V shed 5 bases, J shed 6 bases, and the junction held 7 bases outside the gene matches. This CDR3 has 14 residues. CDR3 sequence: CASSKQGARAEAFF. Written as DNA, the CDR3 is TGTGCCAGCAGTAAACAGGGGGCGCGGGCTGAAGCTTTCTTT.

The J gene is TRBJ1-1, the V gene TRBV19; 7 nucleotides align to TRBD1. Germline CDR1 and CDR2: LNHDA and SQIVND (reference sequence). Losses at the gene ends were 6 bases for V and 0 bases for J; bases not matched to a gene: 7. The CDR3 is made up of 15 amino acids. The CDR3 region has the DNA TGTGCCAGTAGGATCGACAGGGCCGTGAACACTGAAGCTTTCTTT. Translating gives CASRIDRAVNTEAFF.

This clone was counted once. This sequence joins TRBV7-3 and TRBJ2-7, with 10 bases fitting TRBD2. Germline V gene sequence: CDR1 SGHTA, CDR2 FQGTGA. The CDR3 spans 19 residues. V lost 0 bases to trimming and J lost 4 bases; unmatched junction nucleotides: 15. CDR3 nucleotides: TGTGCCAGCAGCTTAACGAACAGGGTGCAAGGACTAGCGGAGTACGAGCAGTACTTC. It specifies CASSLTNRVQGLAEYEQYF.

This clone appeared a single time. Written as DNA, the CDR3 is TGTGCCAGCAGTAAGGGGGCCTTCACCGGGGAGCTGTTTTTT. This sequence encodes CASSKGAFTGELFF. The chain combines TRBV25-1 with TRBJ2-2, with 7 bases identical to TRBD1. Germline V gene data show CDR1 as MGHDK and CDR2 as SYGVNS. Germline trimming cut 5 bases from V and 4 bases from J; bases unmatched to any gene: 4. The CDR3 spans 14 residues.

The chain carries TRBV7-2 and TRBJ2-3; D remains ambiguous. Germline V gene data show CDR1 as SGHTA and CDR2 as FQGNSA. This CDR3 is 15 amino acids long. V was cut by 0 bases and J by 1 base, with 8 bases left in between. The CDR3 reads CASSLANGGTDTQYF. The CDR3, as DNA: TGTGCCAGCAGCTTAGCGAACGGAGGCACAGATACGCAGTATTTT.

This chain connects TRBV9 to TRBJ2-1, with 8 bases aligning to TRBD2. CDR1 is SGDLS and CDR2 is YYNGEE in the germline V gene. This CDR3 is 16 amino acids long. The junction had 11 bases not matched to a gene; V was cut back by 0 bases and J by 9 bases. CDR3 loop: CASSVVSSGTSGEQFF. The CDR3 bases are TGTGCCAGCAGCGTAGTCTCATCCGGGACTAGTGGTGAGCAGTTCTTC.

This clone was recorded once. The chain couples TRBV7-3 to TRBJ2-3, with 10 nucleotides matching TRBD1. Germline V gene lookup returns CDR1 SGHTA and CDR2 FQGTGA. J was trimmed by 4 bases and V by 5 bases; bases with no gene match: 15. The CDR3 extends over 18 amino acids. The CDR3 region is CASSLQPGTGEGSDTQYF. CDR3 nucleotide sequence: TGTGCCAGCAGCCTGCAGCCCGGGACAGGGGAAGGATCAGATACGCAGTATTTT.

This chain links TRBV5-1 with TRBJ2-1; TRBD2 matches at 7 bases. Germline CDR1 is SGHRS and CDR2 is YFSETQ. Losses at the gene ends were 6 bases for V and 4 bases for J; bases not matched to a gene: 10. This CDR3 has 15 residues. The CDR3 bases are TGCGCCAGCACTAGCGGAGTCAACAGATACAATGAGCAGTTCTTC. Encoded protein: CASTSGVNRYNEQFF.

The chain links TRBV6-6 to TRBJ1-6; a weak D match, TRBD1 (5 bases). The germline V and J ends were trimmed by 6 bases and 8 bases, with 11 bases remaining between them. The germline CDR1 and CDR2 sequences are MNHNY and SVGAGI (reference sequence). The CDR3 contains 13 residues. Here the CDR3 DNA reads TGTGCCAGCAGCCGCGAGGGGTATTCACCCCTCCACTTT. Protein sequence: CASSREGYSPLHF.

The V and J genes are TRBV4-1 and TRBJ2-3; 11 bases agree with TRBD2. Germline CDR1 MGHRA, CDR2 YSYEKL. This CDR3 is 16 amino acids long. V lost 4 bases to trimming and J lost 3 bases; unmatched junction nucleotides: 6. CDR3: CASSPVAGGLTDTQYF. CDR3 nucleotides: TGCGCCAGCAGCCCAGTAGCGGGGGGGCTGACAGATACGCAGTATTTT.

V gene TRBV5-1 combines with J gene TRBJ2-7; D gene unclear. The CDR3 totals 15 residues. CDR1 and CDR2 (germline): SGHRS, YFSETQ. V was cut by 0 bases and J by 3 bases, with 13 bases left in between. As DNA, the CDR3 is TGCGCCAGCAGCTTGGTGCCCCGGCCAAGCTACGAGCAGTACTTC. Translated: CASSLVPRPSYEQYF.

The gene calls are TRBV30 and TRBJ2-5; D unresolved. Trimming took 0 bases from V and 6 from J, leaving 17 bases between them. Germline V gene data show CDR1 as GTSNPN and CDR2 as SVGIG (reference sequence). The CDR3 covers 15 residues. The CDR3 sequence: CAWSVGLSKTQTQYF. CDR3 bases: TGTGCCTGGAGTGTAGGGCTATCTAAAACCCAGACCCAGTACTTC.

The rearrangement links TRBV9 to TRBJ2-5; D is unclear. Trimming cost V 0 bases and J 2 bases, with 5 bases left between them. Per germline, CDR1 SGDLS and CDR2 YYNGEE. CDR3 size: 13 residues. CDR3 coding DNA: TGTGCCAGCAGCGTAGCTGGACAAGAGACCCAGTACTTC. The encoded protein is CASSVAGQETQYF.

The V gene is TRBV30, the J gene TRBJ1-1; D perhaps matches TRBD1 (5 bases). Trimming shortened V by 4 bases and J by 7 bases, and 16 bases separated the two germline ends. Per germline, CDR1 GTSNPN and CDR2 SVGIG (reference sequence). The CDR3 is 13 residues long. CDR3 nucleotide sequence: TGTGCCTGGACCCGACAGACGTTCGTTGAAGCTTTCTTT. Translated: CAWTRQTFVEAFF.